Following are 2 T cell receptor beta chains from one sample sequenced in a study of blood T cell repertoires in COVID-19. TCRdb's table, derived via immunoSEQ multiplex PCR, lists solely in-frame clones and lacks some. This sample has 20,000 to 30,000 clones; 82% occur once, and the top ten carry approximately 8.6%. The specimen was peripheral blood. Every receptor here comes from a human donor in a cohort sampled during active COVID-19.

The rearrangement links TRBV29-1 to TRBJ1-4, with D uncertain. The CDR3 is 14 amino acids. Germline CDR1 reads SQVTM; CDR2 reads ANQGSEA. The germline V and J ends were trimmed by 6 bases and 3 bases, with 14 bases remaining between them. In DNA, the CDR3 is TGCAGCGTCGGGGAGGTTATGGCTAATGAAAAACTGTTTTTT. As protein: CSVGEVMANEKLFF.

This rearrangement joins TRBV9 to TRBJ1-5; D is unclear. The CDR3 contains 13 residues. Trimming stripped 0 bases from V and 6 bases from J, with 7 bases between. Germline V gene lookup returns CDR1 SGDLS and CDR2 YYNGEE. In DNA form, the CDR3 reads TGTGCCAGCAGCGTAGGCTCAGGTCAGCCCCAGCATTTT. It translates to CASSVGSGQPQHF.